The clone carrying this T cell receptor beta chain was seen only once. As yet, its antigen is unknown. Amplification targeted TCR beta CDR3 regions from RNA transcripts. When the TCR CDR3 underwent first-round RT-PCR, the HTBI primer set was used. TCRdb independently ran MiXCR on the multiplex PCR reads; one entry per CDR3 protein. This table holds about 740,000 distinct CDR3 sequences, less than 15% found once. The data derive from a study of T cells in Graves' hyperthyroidism and ophthalmopathy. The CDR3 has 14 amino acids. Looked up from germline, CDR1 is MDHEN and CDR2 is SYDVKM. V lost 10 bases and J lost 4, with 19 bases in between. Study-wide findings and caveats: Ophthalmopathy and stable hyperthyroidism were told apart by a 13 V-J model.

The chain is built from TRBV28 and TRBJ1-2; unclear D gene. The sequenced sample consisted of blood. This sequence originates from a woman between 18 and 29 years old with Graves' hyperthyroidism. Here the CDR3 reads CATPQPGQLYGYTF. In nucleotides, the CDR3 is TGTGCCACGCCCCAACCCGGGCAGCTCTATGGCTACACCTTC.